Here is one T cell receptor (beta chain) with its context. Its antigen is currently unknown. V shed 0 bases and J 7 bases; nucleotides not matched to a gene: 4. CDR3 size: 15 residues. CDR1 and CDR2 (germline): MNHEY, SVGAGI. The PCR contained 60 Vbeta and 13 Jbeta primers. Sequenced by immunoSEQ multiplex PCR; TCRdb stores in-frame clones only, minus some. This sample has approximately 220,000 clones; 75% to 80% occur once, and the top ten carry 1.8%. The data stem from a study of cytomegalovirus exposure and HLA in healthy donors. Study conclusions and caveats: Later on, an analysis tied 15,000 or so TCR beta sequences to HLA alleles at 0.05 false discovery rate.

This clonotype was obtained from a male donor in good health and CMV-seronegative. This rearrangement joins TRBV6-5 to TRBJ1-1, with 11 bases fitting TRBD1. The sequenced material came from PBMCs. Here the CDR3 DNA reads TGTGCCAGCAGTTACTCTGGACAGGGGGCTGGTGAAGCTTTCTTT. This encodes CASSYSGQGAGEAFF.